The present entry profiles one TCR beta chain with its context. Its antigen is still unknown. This specimen belongs to a study of graft-versus-host responses after intestinal transplantation. Points from the study as a whole: Maximum circulating GvH clone levels tracked with early post-transplant HvG decreases. Where graft-donor T cell macrochimerism was present, patients had high graft-versus-host to host-versus-graft clonal ratios in allografts.

Clones were read by immunoSEQ multiplex PCR, and TCRdb kept only the in-frame ones, dropping some. The table lists around 100,000 clones, roughly 93% of them singletons. V was trimmed by 5 bases and J by 6 bases, leaving 18 bases between them. This CDR3 has 15 amino acids. Per germline, CDR1 SGHTA and CDR2 FQGNSA. Source: unstimulated CD8+ T cells sorted from spleen or lymph node cells, taken before intestinal transplant. The source is a human donor who received an intestinal transplant. The V gene is TRBV7-2, the J gene TRBJ2-3; the D gene could be TRBD1 or TRBD2 (6 bases each). This chain's CDR3 is CASSEWGALGDTQYF. The DNA of the CDR3 is TGTGCCAGCAGCGAATGGGGGGCCCTAGGGGATACGCAGTATTTT.